This TCR beta chain was obtained from a study of cytomegalovirus exposure and HLA in healthy donors. Study results and caveats: Common viral pathogens (according to a later analysis) appeared linked to several of the most significant clusters. In a later analysis, DRB1 alleles had the most associated TCRs; HLA-C alleles the fewest.

Researchers ran the PCR with 60 Vbeta and 13 Jbeta primers. Using immunoSEQ multiplex PCR, the repertoire was profiled, and TCRdb retains in-frame clones only, with some absent. Among fewer than 250,000 clones listed, 70% to 90% were seen once. Germline CDR1 and CDR2: SGDLS and YYNGEE. The V segment lost 3 bases and the J segment 8 bases; nucleotides outside the gene matches: 7. The CDR3 is 14 amino acids. Of note for this clone: Antigen: not known. Without the conserved terminal phenylalanine or tryptophan, this CDR3 likely stems from a read error.

This receptor was obtained from a man aged 25 to 40 in good health and CMV-seronegative. The sample taken for sequencing was PBMCs. V usage is TRBV9 and J usage is TRBJ1-1, with 10 bases aligning to TRBD1. CDR3 DNA: TGTGCCAGCAGCGGGACAGGGGGTTTTTCGGAAGCTTTCCTT. Translating gives CASSGTGGFSEAFL.